Below are 32 T cell receptor beta chains sequenced from a single sample in a study of OX40 agonist ivuxolimab in advanced cancers. Generated by immunoSEQ multiplex PCR, the TCRdb table keeps only in-frame clones and is missing some. The sample carries about 64,000 clones, around 84% recorded once. The starting material was CD4+ or CD8+ T cells sorted from blood, obtained in a trial of the OX40 agonist ivuxolimab. These receptors originate from an adult with an advanced solid tumor such as melanoma, head and neck, liver or kidney cancer.

V and J are TRBV6-6 and TRBJ1-2; 7 bases are a match to TRBD1. Per the germline V gene, CDR1 is MNHNY and CDR2 is SVGAGI (reference sequence). V lost 4 bases to trimming and J lost 4 bases; unmatched junction nucleotides: 9. CDR3 length: 15 amino acids. CDR3 in amino acids: CASSSQGGGSYGYTF. The DNA of the CDR3 is TGTGCCAGCAGTTCCCAGGGGGGTGGTTCCTATGGCTACACCTTC.

The chain links TRBV7-8 to TRBJ2-5; TRBD2 aligns across 16 bases. Trimming removed 5 bases from V and 4 bases from J; junction bases left unmatched: 7. Germline V gene data show CDR1 as SGHVS and CDR2 as FQNEAQ. CDR3 length: 17 amino acids. CDR3 loop: CASSPGLAGGRGETQYF. The CDR3 region has the DNA TGTGCCAGCAGCCCGGGACTAGCGGGGGGGCGTGGAGAGACCCAGTACTTC.

V usage is TRBV5-5 and J usage is TRBJ2-1; the match to TRBD2 covers 7 bases. The V gene end was trimmed by 4 bases and the J gene end by 2 bases; junction bases not matched to a gene: 6. This CDR3 region has 15 residues. Germline V lookup: CDR1 SGHKS, CDR2 YYEKEE (reference sequence). The CDR3, as DNA: TGTGCCAGCAGCCTGGGAGGGGAGACCTACAATGAGCAGTTCTTC. Translating it yields CASSLGGETYNEQFF.

The rearrangement uses TRBV2 and TRBJ2-7, with D uncertain. Germline lookup yields CDR1 SNHLY and CDR2 FYNNEI. V dropped 6 bases and J dropped 3 bases, with 9 bases sitting between them. The length of the CDR3 is 12 residues. CDR3 bases: TGTGCCAGCAGCCTCGACGGCTACGAGCAGTACTTC. Its translation is CASSLDGYEQYF. The full variable domain, its missing parts supplied by reference TRBV2 and TRBJ2-7, is EPEVTQTPSHQVTQMGQEVILRCVPISNHLYFYWYRQILGQKVEFLVSFYNNEISEKSEIFDDQFSVERPDGSNFTLKIRSTKLEDSAMYFCASSLDGYEQYFGPGTRLTVT.

The chain combines TRBV7-2 with TRBJ2-2; no definite D call. V lost 5 bases, J lost 3 bases, and 19 bases lay in between. Germline V gives CDR1 SGHTA, CDR2 FQGNSA. The CDR3 runs to 17 residues. The CDR3, as DNA: TGTGCCAGCAGCGTTGAGAGGTGGCGCATGGACACCGGGGAGCTGTTTTTT. This encodes CASSVERWRMDTGELFF.

The chain joins TRBV27 to TRBJ2-1; 14 nucleotides agree with TRBD2. The germline CDR1 and CDR2 sequences are MNHEY and SMNVEV (reference sequence). V shed 6 bases, J shed 7 bases, and the junction held 8 bases outside the gene matches. CDR3 length: 16 amino acids. The CDR3, as DNA: TGTGCCAGCAGACCCCTCGGGACTAGCGGGGGAAATGAGCAGTTCTTC. Translating it yields CASRPLGTSGGNEQFF.

V gene TRBV5-6 combines with J gene TRBJ2-3; 14 bases match TRBD2. In germline, CDR1 is SGHDT, CDR2 YYEEEE. The V segment lost 4 bases and the J segment 0 bases; nucleotides outside the gene matches: 10. CDR3 length: 19 amino acids. CDR3 loop: CASSGLTSGGAFSTDTQYF. The CDR3 nucleotides are TGTGCCAGCAGCGGACTGACTAGCGGGGGGGCCTTTAGCACAGATACGCAGTATTTT.

This clone came up a few times. The chain uses TRBV18 and TRBJ2-6, with D perhaps TRBD2 (6 bases). V lost 0 bases and J 4 bases, leaving 13 bases between the germline ends. CDR1 KGHSH and CDR2 LQKENI come from the germline V gene. The CDR3 is 17 residues long. CDR3: CASSPPAGPAGANVLTF. The CDR3, as DNA: TGTGCCAGCTCACCACCGGCGGGACCGGCCGGGGCCAACGTCCTGACTTTC. The complete variable domain, with remaining parts taken from reference TRBV18 and TRBJ2-6, reads NAGVMQNPRHLVRRRGQEARLRCSPMKGHSHVYWYRQLPEEGLKFMVYLQKENIIDESGMPKERFSAEFPKEGPSILRIQQVVRGDSAAYFCASSPPAGPAGANVLTFGAGSRLTVL.

V and J are TRBV15 and TRBJ2-1; 9 nucleotides align to TRBD1. V gave up 9 bases and J gave up 5 bases; unmatched junction bases: 11. Germline CDR1 reads LNHNV; CDR2 reads YYDKDF (reference sequence). The CDR3 has 15 residues. The CDR3, as DNA: TGTGCCACTAACACCGGGACAGGGAGTGACAATGAGCAGTTCTTC. The encoded protein is CATNTGTGSDNEQFF.

The chain links TRBV6-1 to TRBJ2-3; TRBD1 matches 10 bases. The CDR3 runs 13 residues. V was pared by 8 bases and J by 4 bases, with 3 bases of the junction left unmatched. The germline gives CDR1 MNHNS, CDR2 SASEGT. CDR3 coding DNA: TGTGCCAGCGACAGGGGGCAGCCAGATACGCAGTATTTT. Translated: CASDRGQPDTQYF.

This clone was found a few times. The chain carries TRBV19 and TRBJ2-7; D gene ambiguous. The ends were cut back, 5 bases at V and 0 bases at J, with 5 bases in the middle. This CDR3 comprises 12 residues. The V gene's germline CDR1 is LNHDA and CDR2 SQIVND (reference sequence). CDR3 residues: CASSAPSYEQYF. CDR3 coding DNA: TGTGCCAGTAGTGCCCCCTCCTACGAGCAGTACTTC.

The gene calls are TRBV6-5 and TRBJ2-7, with 8 bases identical to TRBD2. The CDR3 extends over 15 amino acids. The V and J ends lost 2 bases and 3 bases, in that order; junction bases with no gene match: 6. The V gene's germline CDR1 is MNHEY and CDR2 SVGAGI. The CDR3 reads CASSYERGPHYEQYF. CDR3 sequence (DNA): TGTGCCAGCAGTTACGAGCGGGGGCCCCACTACGAGCAGTACTTC.

Remarks on this clone: The sample carries other DNA sequences with the same CDR3. This chain joins TRBV18 and TRBJ2-7; 7 positions match TRBD1. Germline V gene data show CDR1 as KGHSH and CDR2 as LQKENI. V was pared by 3 bases and J by 2 bases, with 7 bases of the junction left unmatched. CDR3 size: 15 residues. The CDR3, as DNA: TGTGCCAGCTCACCCCCCCGGGACAGAACCTACGAGCAGTACTTC. Encoded protein: CASSPPRDRTYEQYF.

The chain employs TRBV19 and TRBJ1-5, with 7 bases that match TRBD1. The CDR3 consists of 16 residues. Germline lookup yields CDR1 LNHDA and CDR2 SQIVND (reference sequence). J gave up 3 bases and V 5 bases, and 10 bases lay outside the gene matches. The CDR3 sequence: CASSASKTGNNQPQHF. In DNA, the CDR3 is TGTGCCAGTAGTGCCTCTAAGACAGGGAACAATCAGCCCCAGCATTTT.

This clone was detected only a few times. CDR3 protein: CATRPRGDNYGYTF. The CDR3 nucleotides are TGTGCCACCAGACCCAGGGGAGACAACTATGGCTACACCTTC. The chain is built from TRBV19 and TRBJ1-2; the D gene is possibly TRBD1 (6 bases). The CDR3 has 14 residues. The V end lost 10 bases, the J end lost 2 bases, and 17 bases lay between the germline ends. Germline values: CDR1 LNHDA, CDR2 SQIVND (reference sequence).

The chain links TRBV11-1 to TRBJ2-1; TRBD2 matches at 10 bases. Germline trimming cut 4 bases from V and 6 bases from J; bases unmatched to any gene: 6. CDR1 is SGHAT, CDR2 FQDESV, per germline (reference sequence). There are 15 residues in the CDR3. CDR3 bases: TGTGCCAGCAGCTCCGGGACTAGCGAAATCAATGAGCAGTTCTTC. This sequence encodes CASSSGTSEINEQFF.

The chain carries TRBV10-3 and TRBJ1-1, with TRBD1 matching over 7 bases. Germline trimming cut 0 bases from V and 5 bases from J; bases unmatched to any gene: 9. This CDR3 has 16 amino acids. Germline loops: CDR1 ENHRY, CDR2 SYGVKD. CDR3 coding DNA: TGTGCCATCAGTGAGTCTCGACCCAGGGGGGGAACTGAAGCTTTCTTT. This codes for CAISESRPRGGTEAFF.

This rearrangement joins TRBV7-2 to TRBJ2-1, with D tentatively TRBD1 or TRBD2 (6 bases each). V gave up 7 bases and J gave up 0 bases, with 13 bases separating them. Per the germline V gene, CDR1 is SGHTA and CDR2 is FQGNSA. The CDR3 spans 15 residues. CDR3: CASTLGGGSYNEQFF. CDR3 nucleotide sequence: TGTGCCAGCACCCTTGGAGGGGGCTCCTACAATGAGCAGTTCTTC.

This clone was detected only a few times. The chain recombines TRBV14 with TRBJ1-1; possibly TRBD1 for D (6 bases). The CDR3 consists of 14 residues. V lost 1 base and J lost 3, with 9 bases in between. Germline V gene lookup returns CDR1 SGHDN and CDR2 FVKESK. CDR3 sequence (DNA): TGTGCCAGCAGCCAAGTGAGGGGGGACACTGAAGCTTTCTTT. Translated, it gives CASSQVRGDTEAFF.

This chain joins TRBV6-4 and TRBJ1-4, with 9 bases lining up with TRBD1. V shed 6 bases and J 7 bases; nucleotides not matched to a gene: 6. The CDR3 extends over 14 amino acids. Germline V gives CDR1 MRHNA, CDR2 SNTAGT. For the CDR3, the DNA is TGTGCCAGCAGGGAACAGGGGGCAGGTGAAAAACTGTTTTTT. As protein: CASREQGAGEKLFF.

The genes are TRBV7-9 and TRBJ1-5; D not certain. The CDR3 totals 13 residues. The V end was cut by 1 base, the J end by 4 bases, with 5 bases between. Germline CDR1 reads SEHNR; CDR2 reads FQNEAQ (reference sequence). The CDR3 sequence is CASSLVGNQPQHF. The CDR3 DNA follows: TGTGCCAGCAGCTTAGTAGGGAATCAGCCCCAGCATTTT.

The gene calls are TRBV30 and TRBJ1-6; tentative D call: TRBD1 (5 bases). Trimming took off 2 bases at V and 14 bases at J, with 10 bases between the two ends. In germline, CDR1 is GTSNPN, CDR2 SVGIG (reference sequence). The CDR3 has 11 amino acids. The DNA of the CDR3 is TGTGCCTGGAGTCCCTGGGGGACCCTCCACTTT. Protein sequence: CAWSPWGTLHF.

The chain couples TRBV5-5 to TRBJ1-1; the D gene is possibly TRBD1 (5 bases). Germline assignment: CDR1 SGHKS and CDR2 YYEKEE (reference sequence). The CDR3 is made up of 13 amino acids. The ends were cut back, 6 bases at V and 0 bases at J, with 9 bases in the middle. The DNA of the CDR3 is TGTGCCAGCAATGGGGGGGTGAACACTGAAGCTTTCTTT. It codes for CASNGGVNTEAFF. Filled out from reference TRBV5-5 and TRBJ1-1, the complete variable domain reads DAGVTQSPTHLIKTRGQQVTLRCSPISGHKSVSWYQQVLGQGPQFIFQYYEKEERGRGNFPDRFSARQFPNYSSELNVNALLLGDSALYLCASNGGVNTEAFFGQGTRLTVV.

The chain carries TRBV7-2 and TRBJ2-3; 7 nucleotides agree with TRBD2. The germline V gene encodes CDR1 SGHTA and CDR2 FQGNSA. The CDR3 runs to 15 residues. Trimming removed 0 bases from V and 6 bases from J; junction bases left unmatched: 6. The CDR3 protein is CASSLAGSAGDTQYF. In DNA form, the CDR3 reads TGTGCCAGCAGCTTAGCGGGCTCAGCGGGGGATACGCAGTATTTT.

This chain connects TRBV4-1 to TRBJ2-2; TRBD2 might be the D (6 bases). CDR3 length: 17 amino acids. V was pared by 0 bases and J by 1 base, with 12 bases between. CDR1 and CDR2 from the germline V gene are MGHRA and YSYEKL. CDR3 sequence: CASSQDRRDWNTGELFF. CDR3 sequence (DNA): TGCGCCAGCAGCCAAGATCGGAGGGACTGGAACACCGGGGAGCTGTTTTTT.

The chain couples TRBV18 to TRBJ1-2; D is possibly TRBD1 (6 bases). This CDR3 has 16 residues. Germline CDR1 is KGHSH and CDR2 is LQKENI. V lost 3 bases to trimming and J lost 2 bases, with 16 bases between them. The CDR3 reads CASSPGIGGPNYGYTF. The CDR3 region has the DNA TGTGCCAGCTCACCCGGGATTGGGGGGCCAAACTATGGCTACACCTTC.

This chain uses TRBV19 with TRBJ1-6; possible D gene TRBD1, 5 bases. The CDR3 sequence is 13 residues long. Germline values: CDR1 LNHDA, CDR2 SQIVND (reference sequence). V gave up 5 bases and J gave up 9 bases, with 11 bases separating them. As DNA, the CDR3 is TGTGCCAGTAGTCCCCCCGGGGGTTCACCCCTCCACTTT. As protein: CASSPPGGSPLHF. Using reference TRBV19 and TRBJ1-6 for the parts outside the CDR3, the full variable domain is DGGITQSPKYLFRKEGQNVTLSCEQNLNHDAMYWYRQDPGQGLRLIYYSQIVNDFQKGDIAEGYSVSREKKESFPLTVTSAQKNPTAFYLCASSPPGGSPLHFGNGTRLTVT.

This rearrangement joins TRBV4-3 to TRBJ2-5, with D possibly being TRBD1 or TRBD2 (5 bases each). The J call could be wrong; TRBJ2-7 is a better fit for the DNA end. Germline loops: CDR1 LGHNA, CDR2 YSLEER. This CDR3 has 14 amino acids. In nucleotides, the CDR3 is TGCGCCAGCAGCCAAGGAGAGGGGTCCTACGAGCAGTACTTC. Residues: CASSQGEGSYEQYF.

This chain joins TRBV5-5 and TRBJ1-1, with D unclear. The V end lost 4 bases, the J end lost 2 bases, and 12 bases lay between the germline ends. CDR1 and CDR2 (germline): SGHKS, YYEKEE (reference sequence). The CDR3 is 14 amino acids. CDR3 residues: CASSPAVGNTEAFF. CDR3 DNA sequence: TGTGCCAGCAGCCCAGCAGTGGGTAACACTGAAGCTTTCTTT. The full variable domain, in which reference TRBV5-5 and TRBJ1-1 provide the parts outside the CDR3, is DAGVTQSPTHLIKTRGQQVTLRCSPISGHKSVSWYQQVLGQGPQFIFQYYEKEERGRGNFPDRFSARQFPNYSSELNVNALLLGDSALYLCASSPAVGNTEAFFGQGTRLTVV.

The chain has TRBV6-1 and TRBJ2-1; tentatively, D is TRBD2 (6 bases). V was pared by 7 bases and J by 9 bases, with 13 bases between. Per the germline V gene, CDR1 is MNHNS and CDR2 is SASEGT. The CDR3 is 12 amino acids. The CDR3, as DNA: TGTGCCAGCAATGCGGGGAGTTTTGAGCAGTTCTTC. Encoded protein: CASNAGSFEQFF.

The chain combines TRBV10-3 with TRBJ2-1; 9 bases align to TRBD2. Unmatched junction bases numbered 11, after V lost 5 bases and J lost 0 bases. Germline CDR1 ENHRY, CDR2 SYGVKD. The CDR3 has 18 residues. CDR3 sequence (DNA): TGTGCCATCAGTAAGATTAGCGGGAGCCCTAGCTCCTACAATGAGCAGTTCTTC. This translates into CAISKISGSPSSYNEQFF.

CDR3 protein: CASSLSSGTEAFF. The CDR3 bases are TGTGCCAGCAGCTTAAGCTCGGGAACTGAAGCTTTCTTT. The chain recombines TRBV7-3 with TRBJ1-1; D gene ambiguous. This CDR3 region has 13 residues. V lost 1 base to trimming and J lost 5 bases, with 8 bases between them. Germline V gives CDR1 SGHTA, CDR2 FQGTGA. The full variable domain, with the rest looked up from reference TRBV7-3 and TRBJ1-1, is GAGVSQTPSNKVTEKGKYVELRCDPISGHTALYWYRQSLGQGPEFLIYFQGTGAADDSGLPNDRFFAVRPEGSVSTLKIQRTERGDSAVYLCASSLSSGTEAFFGQGTRLTVV.